The 14 T cell receptor beta chains presented below share a single source sample, sequenced in a study of cytomegalovirus exposure and HLA in healthy donors. A multiplex PCR was run with 60 Vbeta primers and 13 Jbeta primers. Clones were read by immunoSEQ multiplex PCR, and TCRdb kept only the in-frame ones, dropping some. In the table there are around 100,000 clones, 50% to 70% of which are singletons. Specimen: PBMCs. The receptors derive from a man aged 25-40 years in good health and CMV-seropositive.

This chain joins TRBV4-1 and TRBJ2-1; D is perhaps TRBD1 (6 bases). From germline, CDR1 is MGHRA and CDR2 YSYEKL. This CDR3 is built from 15 residues. Trimming pared 6 bases from V and 0 bases from J, leaving 12 bases between. CDR3 protein: CASRPTGSSYNEQFF. The CDR3 region has the DNA TGCGCCAGCAGACCCACAGGGAGCTCCTACAATGAGCAGTTCTTC.

The rearrangement uses TRBV4-2 and TRBJ2-5; TRBD2 aligns across 7 bases. The CDR3 has 14 residues. The trim removed 2 bases at V and 2 bases at J, leaving 2 bases unmatched. Germline V gene sequence: CDR1 LGHNA, CDR2 YNFKEQ. The CDR3 here is CASSQSGVQETQYF. The CDR3 bases are TGTGCCAGCAGCCAAAGCGGGGTACAAGAGACCCAGTACTTC.

This clone was found a few times. V is TRBV19 and J is TRBJ1-6; 9 bases agree with TRBD1. This CDR3 is built from 15 residues. Trimming at V came to 6 bases and at J to 4 bases, leaving 4 bases not matched to a gene. Germline V gene sequence: CDR1 LNHDA, CDR2 SQIVND (reference sequence). The CDR3: CASRPDRGYNSPLHF. The CDR3 nucleotides read TGTGCCAGTAGGCCGGACAGGGGTTATAATTCACCCCTCCACTTT.

This clone was counted between two and nine times. V usage is TRBV11-2 and J usage is TRBJ2-7; perhaps TRBD2 as D (5 bases). Looked up from germline, CDR1 is SGHAT and CDR2 is FQNNGV. The V and J ends lost 6 bases and 0 bases respectively, with 12 bases between them. The CDR3 has 14 residues. The CDR3 coding sequence is TGTGCCAGCAGTCGCCGAGGGAGCTCCTACGAGCAGTACTTC. Translation gives CASSRRGSSYEQYF.

The chain links TRBV5-6 to TRBJ1-2, with 7 bases fitting TRBD1. The CDR3 runs to 14 residues. The junction had 7 bases not matched to a gene; V was cut back by 5 bases and J by 3 bases. Per germline, CDR1 SGHDT and CDR2 YYEEEE. The CDR3 nucleotides are TGTGCCAGCAGTCCCGGGACAGTGGACTATGGCTACACCTTC. Encoded protein: CASSPGTVDYGYTF.

The chain links TRBV5-1 to TRBJ2-3; D possibly corresponds to TRBD1 (6 bases). The germline V gene has CDR1 SGHRS and CDR2 YFSETQ. V was pared by 7 bases and J by 0 bases, with 15 bases between. CDR3 length: 15 amino acids. The CDR3 loop is CASGHNRESTDTQYF. The CDR3 DNA follows: TGCGCCAGCGGCCACAACAGGGAGAGCACAGATACGCAGTATTTT.

This clone was counted a few times. The CDR3, as DNA: TGTGCCAGCAGTGATTGGGCATATTCTATGAACACTGAAGCTTTCTTT. Protein product: CASSDWAYSMNTEAFF. This chain joins TRBV6-1 and TRBJ1-1; D uncertain. V gave up 3 bases and J gave up 0 bases, with 14 bases separating them. This CDR3 comprises 16 residues. The germline V gene has CDR1 MNHNS and CDR2 SASEGT.

The chain uses TRBV6-1 and TRBJ2-1; 10 nucleotides line up with TRBD1. The CDR3 extends over 15 amino acids. The junction had 0 bases not matched to a gene; V was cut back by 4 bases and J by 0 bases. Germline V CDR1 and CDR2: MNHNS, SASEGT. CDR3 amino acids: CASSGTGGSYNEQFF. The CDR3 DNA is TGTGCCAGCAGTGGGACAGGGGGCTCCTACAATGAGCAGTTCTTC.

Worth noting for this clone: The same CDR3 can be traced to other DNA sequences in this sample. DNA of the CDR3: TGTGCCAGCAGCTGGACGCAGGGAGGTGATACGCAGTATTTT. Encoded protein: CASSWTQGGDTQYF. The chain couples TRBV5-8 to TRBJ2-3, with a weak D call TRBD2 (6 bases). V was clipped by 3 bases and J by 6 bases, with 14 bases between them. The CDR3 loop spans 14 amino acids. Per germline, CDR1 SGHTS and CDR2 YDEGEE.

The chain recombines TRBV4-1 with TRBJ1-1; D is ambiguous. Looked up from germline, CDR1 is MGHRA and CDR2 is YSYEKL. CDR3 size: 15 residues. Between the trimmed V and J ends, which lost 0 bases and 3 bases, there was a span of 11 bases. CDR3 coding DNA: TGCGCCAGCAGCCAAGAGGCCCAGAGGGACACTGAAGCTTTCTTT. This codes for CASSQEAQRDTEAFF.

This sequence joins TRBV4-1 and TRBJ2-3; possible D gene TRBD1, 6 bases. The CDR3 is 17 amino acids. The V end lost 2 bases, the J end lost 1 base, and 16 bases lay between the germline ends. Germline CDR1 is MGHRA and CDR2 is YSYEKL. The CDR3 here is CASSQRPRGLGTDTQYF. CDR3 coding DNA: TGCGCCAGCAGCCAACGCCCTAGGGGGTTGGGCACAGATACGCAGTATTTT.

The chain employs TRBV2 and TRBJ2-7, with 7 bases fitting TRBD2. The CDR3 has 16 amino acids. V lost 1 base to trimming and J lost 6 bases; unmatched junction nucleotides: 12. From germline, CDR1 is SNHLY and CDR2 FYNNEI. In DNA form, the CDR3 reads TGTGCCAGCAGTGAAGGGGCCCGGACCGGGAGGAGCGAGCAGTACTTC. As protein: CASSEGARTGRSEQYF.

The sample holds a few counts of this clone. This sequence joins TRBV30 and TRBJ2-7; 8 positions agree with TRBD2. V gave up 1 base and J gave up 4 bases; unmatched junction bases: 6. Germline loops: CDR1 GTSNPN, CDR2 SVGIG (reference sequence). The CDR3 covers 14 residues. The chain's CDR3 is CAWSAGGGIYEQYF. For the CDR3, the DNA is TGTGCCTGGAGTGCGGGCGGGGGGATATACGAGCAGTACTTC.

Written as DNA, the CDR3 is TGCGCCAGCAGCTTGAACCCCGGGTCCGGGGAGCTGTTTTTT. Translated: CASSLNPGSGELFF. V and J are TRBV5-1 and TRBJ2-2; D unclear. Trimming removed 1 base at V and 6 bases at J, with 10 bases between. CDR3 length: 14 amino acids. CDR1 is SGHRS and CDR2 is YFSETQ in the germline V gene.